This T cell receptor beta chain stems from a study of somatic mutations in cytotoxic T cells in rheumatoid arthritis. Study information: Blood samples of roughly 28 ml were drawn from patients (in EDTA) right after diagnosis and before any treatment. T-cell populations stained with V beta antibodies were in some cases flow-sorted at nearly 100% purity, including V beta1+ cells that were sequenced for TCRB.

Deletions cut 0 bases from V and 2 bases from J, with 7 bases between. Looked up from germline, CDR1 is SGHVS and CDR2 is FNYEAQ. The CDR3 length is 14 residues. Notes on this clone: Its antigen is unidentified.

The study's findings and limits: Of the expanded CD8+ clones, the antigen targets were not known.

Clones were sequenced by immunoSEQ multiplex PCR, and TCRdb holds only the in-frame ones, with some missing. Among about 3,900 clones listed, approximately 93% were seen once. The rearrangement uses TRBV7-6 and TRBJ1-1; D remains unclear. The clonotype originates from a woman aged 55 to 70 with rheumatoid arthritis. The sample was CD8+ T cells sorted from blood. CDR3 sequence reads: CASSLALVNTEAFF. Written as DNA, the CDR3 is TGTGCCAGCAGCTTAGCCTTAGTCAACACTGAAGCTTTCTTT.